Below, one T cell receptor beta chain is given with its context. Germline V gene data show CDR1 as LNHDA and CDR2 as SQIVND (reference sequence). The CDR3 is made up of 13 amino acids. V shed 1 base and J shed 14 bases, with 15 bases lying between them. The data originate from a study of blood T cell repertoires in COVID-19. Study-level background: Whether acute or convalescent, the COVID-19 samples came from the United States, Italy and Spain. In each case, the material was cDNA or gDNA derived from T cells, B-cell-depleted T cells, or PBMCs.

Under the authors' procedure: By means of reference gene primer amplification, nucleated cell counts were estimated. TCRdb keeps only in-frame clones here, not all; method: immunoSEQ multiplex PCR. V, J and clone size reflect that table, while D and trimming were determined from the DNA. The sample has about 21,000 clones; 80% to 90% are singletons. Sequenced sample: peripheral blood. The rearrangement links TRBV19 to TRBJ2-1, with D perhaps matching TRBD2 (6 bases). The clonotype was recovered from a human donor in a cohort sampled during active COVID-19. In DNA form, the CDR3 reads TGTGCCAGTAGTATAGGCCTACCGGGGGATAAGTTCTTC. Amino acids: CASSIGLPGDKFF.